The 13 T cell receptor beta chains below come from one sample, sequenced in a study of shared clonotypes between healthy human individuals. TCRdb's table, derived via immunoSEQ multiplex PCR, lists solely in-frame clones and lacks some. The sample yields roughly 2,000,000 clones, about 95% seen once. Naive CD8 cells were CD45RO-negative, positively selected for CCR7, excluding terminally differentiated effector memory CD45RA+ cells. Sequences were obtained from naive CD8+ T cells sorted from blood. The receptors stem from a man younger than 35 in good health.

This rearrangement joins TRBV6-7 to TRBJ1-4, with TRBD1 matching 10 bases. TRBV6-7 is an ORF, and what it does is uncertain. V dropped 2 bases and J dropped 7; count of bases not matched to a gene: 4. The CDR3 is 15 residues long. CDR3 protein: CASSYPTGGGEKLFF. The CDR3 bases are TGTGCCAGCAGTTACCCGACAGGGGGCGGTGAAAAACTGTTTTTT.

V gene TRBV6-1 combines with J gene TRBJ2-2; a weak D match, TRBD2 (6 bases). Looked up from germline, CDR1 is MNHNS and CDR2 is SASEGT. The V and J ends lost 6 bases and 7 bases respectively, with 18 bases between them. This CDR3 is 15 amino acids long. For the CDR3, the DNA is TGTGCCAGCAGGCCCTTCGAGGAGGGAGGCGGGGAGCTGTTTTTT. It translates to CASRPFEEGGGELFF.

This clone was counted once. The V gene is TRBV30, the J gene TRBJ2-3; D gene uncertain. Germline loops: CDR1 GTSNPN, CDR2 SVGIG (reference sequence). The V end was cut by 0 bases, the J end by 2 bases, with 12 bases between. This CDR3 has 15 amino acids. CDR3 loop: CAWSVWPEFTDTQYF. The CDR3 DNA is TGTGCCTGGAGTGTATGGCCAGAATTCACAGATACGCAGTATTTT. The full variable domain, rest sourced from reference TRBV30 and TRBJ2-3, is SQTIHQWPATLVQPVGSPLSLECTVEGTSNPNLYWYRQAAGRGLQLLFYSVGIGQISSEVPQNLSASRPQDRQFILSSKKLLLSDSGFYLCAWSVWPEFTDTQYFGPGTRLTVL.

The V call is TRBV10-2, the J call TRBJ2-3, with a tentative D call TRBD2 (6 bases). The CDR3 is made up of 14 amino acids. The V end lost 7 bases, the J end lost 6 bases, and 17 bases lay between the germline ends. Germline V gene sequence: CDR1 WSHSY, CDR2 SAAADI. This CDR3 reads CASTIADLPDTQYF. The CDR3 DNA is TGCGCCAGCACTATAGCGGACCTTCCGGATACGCAGTATTTT.

In DNA, the CDR3 is TGTGCCAGCAGTCAGGGAAGCTTCTATTATAATTCACCCCTCCACTTT. Translating gives CASSQGSFYYNSPLHF. The chain links TRBV2 to TRBJ1-6; possibly TRBD1 for D (5 bases). The germline V gene has CDR1 SNHLY and CDR2 FYNNEI. V was shortened by 5 bases and J by 4 bases, with 15 bases between the two germline ends. This CDR3 has 16 residues.

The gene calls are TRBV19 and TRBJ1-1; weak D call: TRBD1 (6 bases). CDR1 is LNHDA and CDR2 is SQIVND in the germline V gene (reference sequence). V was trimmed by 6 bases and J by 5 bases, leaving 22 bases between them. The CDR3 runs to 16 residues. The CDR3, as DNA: TGTGCCAGTAGCCCCTTATCCACAGGGTTGGGGACTGAAGCTTTCTTT. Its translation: CASSPLSTGLGTEAFF.

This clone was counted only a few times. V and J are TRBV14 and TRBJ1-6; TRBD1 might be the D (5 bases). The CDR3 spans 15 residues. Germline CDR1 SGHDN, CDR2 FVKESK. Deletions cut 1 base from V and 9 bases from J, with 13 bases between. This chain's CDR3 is CASSQAQGDSSPLHF. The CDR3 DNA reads TGTGCCAGCAGCCAAGCTCAGGGTGACTCTTCACCCCTCCACTTT.

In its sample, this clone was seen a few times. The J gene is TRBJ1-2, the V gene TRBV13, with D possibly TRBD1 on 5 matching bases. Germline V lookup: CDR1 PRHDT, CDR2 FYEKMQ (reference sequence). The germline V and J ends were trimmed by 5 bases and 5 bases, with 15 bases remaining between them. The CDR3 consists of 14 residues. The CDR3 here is CASSRRERDYGYTF. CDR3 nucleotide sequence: TGTGCCAGCAGCCGCAGGGAGAGGGATTATGGCTACACCTTC.

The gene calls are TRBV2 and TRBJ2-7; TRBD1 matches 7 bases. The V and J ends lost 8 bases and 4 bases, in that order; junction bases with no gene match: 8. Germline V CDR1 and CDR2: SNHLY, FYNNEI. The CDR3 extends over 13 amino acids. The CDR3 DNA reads TGTGCCAGCGAACCGGGACAGCTGTACGAGCAGTACTTC. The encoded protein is CASEPGQLYEQYF.

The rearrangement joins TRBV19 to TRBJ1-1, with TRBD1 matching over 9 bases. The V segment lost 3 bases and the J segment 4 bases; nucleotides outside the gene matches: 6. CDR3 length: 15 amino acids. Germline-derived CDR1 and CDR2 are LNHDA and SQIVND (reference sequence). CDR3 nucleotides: TGTGCCAGTAGTATCCGGGACAGGGTTTTCACTGAAGCTTTCTTT. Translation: CASSIRDRVFTEAFF.

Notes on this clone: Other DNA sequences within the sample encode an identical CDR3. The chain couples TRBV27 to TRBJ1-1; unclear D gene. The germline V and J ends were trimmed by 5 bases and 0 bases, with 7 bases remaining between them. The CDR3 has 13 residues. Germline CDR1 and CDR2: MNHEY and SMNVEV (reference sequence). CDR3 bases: TGTGCCAGCAGTCCCACAGTGAACACTGAAGCTTTCTTT. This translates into CASSPTVNTEAFF.

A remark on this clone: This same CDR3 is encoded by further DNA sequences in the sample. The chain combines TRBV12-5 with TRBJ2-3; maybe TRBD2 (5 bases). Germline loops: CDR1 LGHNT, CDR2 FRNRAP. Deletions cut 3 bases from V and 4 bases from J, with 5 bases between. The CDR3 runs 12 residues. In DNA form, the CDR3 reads TGTGCTAGTGGTTTTAGCGCAGATACGCAGTATTTT. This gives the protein CASGFSADTQYF.

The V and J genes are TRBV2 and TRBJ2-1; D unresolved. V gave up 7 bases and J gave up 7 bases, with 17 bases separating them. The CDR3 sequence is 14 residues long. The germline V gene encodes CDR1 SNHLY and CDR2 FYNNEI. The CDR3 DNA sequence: TGTGCCAGCAACCGACCCTCCTTAGGTAATGAGCAGTTCTTC. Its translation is CASNRPSLGNEQFF.